These 19 T cell receptor beta chains were all obtained from the same sample, sequenced in a study of T cells in Graves' hyperthyroidism and ophthalmopathy. TCR beta CDR3 sequences were amplified from RNA transcripts. An initial round of RT-PCR targeting the TCR CDR3 relied on the HTBI primer set. TCRdb itself ran the multiplex PCR reads through MiXCR, one entry per CDR3 protein. The table lists approximately 410,000 distinct CDR3 sequences, roughly 14% of them singletons, with roughly an eighth in the top ten. Sample: blood. These receptors all stem from a man aged 18-30 years with Graves' ophthalmopathy.

This clonotype was seen a single time. Given the absence of the conserved phenylalanine or tryptophan at the CDR3 end, a read error is likely. It is unclear where the CDR3 begins or ends on the DNA, so no DNA is shown, and the CDR3 is as TCRdb lists it. V usage is TRBV11-2 and J usage is TRBJ1-2; the table's D call of TRBD1 was not tested on the DNA. Both ends counted, the CDR3 spans 12 residues. The germline CDR1 and CDR2 sequences are SGHAT and FQNNGV. CDR3 residues: CASSLGQGRHTL.

This clonotype was observed at least ten times. V usage is TRBV27 and J usage is TRBJ1-1, with D possibly matching TRBD1 (5 bases). The germline V gene encodes CDR1 MNHEY and CDR2 SMNVEV (reference sequence). This CDR3 is built from 14 residues. The V end lost 5 bases, the J end lost 4 bases, and 14 bases lay between the germline ends. CDR3 sequence (DNA): TGTGCCAGCAGTCCCAGGGTGAGGAGCACTGAAGCTTTCTTT. Its translation is CASSPRVRSTEAFF.

The chain uses TRBV6-1 and TRBJ1-5; a weak D match, TRBD1 (6 bases). Germline CDR1 and CDR2: MNHNS and SASEGT. Trimming stripped 3 bases from V and 0 bases from J, with 9 bases between. This CDR3 comprises 15 residues. CDR3 nucleotides: TGTGCCAGCAGTGACAGGGGACTTAGCAATCAGCCCCAGCATTTT. It encodes CASSDRGLSNQPQHF.

This clonotype was observed many times. The rearrangement uses TRBV27 and TRBJ2-7; 8 nucleotides align to TRBD1. With V trimmed by 5 bases and J by 7 bases, 10 bases remained unmatched. CDR3 length: 14 residues. Germline V CDR1 and CDR2: MNHEY, SMNVEV (reference sequence). Written as DNA, the CDR3 is TGTGCCAGCAGTCTCACCCAGGGGGCGAGGGAGCAGTACTTC. This encodes CASSLTQGAREQYF.

The genes are TRBV15 and TRBJ1-5, with D tentatively TRBD1 (6 bases). CDR1 is LNHNV, CDR2 YYDKDF, per germline (reference sequence). V lost 1 base to trimming and J lost 0 bases, with 19 bases between them. This CDR3 spans 19 amino acids. The CDR3 DNA sequence: TGTGCCACCAGCAGAGCGTTCGGCAGGACAGCTTATAGCAATCAGCCCCAGCATTTT. It yields the protein CATSRAFGRTAYSNQPQHF.

DNA for the CDR3: TGTGCCAGTAGTATGCACACTTCGATCTCTGGAAACACCATATATTTT. Its translation is CASSMHTSISGNTIYF. The rearrangement joins TRBV19 to TRBJ1-3; no definite D call. CDR3 length: 16 residues. The germline V gene has CDR1 LNHDA and CDR2 SQIVND (reference sequence). The germline V and J ends were trimmed by 3 bases and 0 bases, with 12 bases remaining between them.

This chain connects TRBV9 to TRBJ2-1; D might be TRBD2 (7 bases). CDR1 is SGDLS and CDR2 is YYNGEE in the germline V gene. Between the trimmed V and J ends, which lost 4 bases and 9 bases, there was a span of 17 bases. The CDR3 consists of 14 residues. The CDR3 here is CASSRGWGGGEQFF. The CDR3 DNA is TGTGCCAGCAGCCGGGGTTGGGGGGGCGGTGAGCAGTTCTTC. The full variable domain, in which reference TRBV9 and TRBJ2-1 provide the parts outside the CDR3, is DSGVTQTPKHLITATGQRVTLRCSPRSGDLSVYWYQQSLDQGLQFLIQYYNGEERAKGNILERFSAQQFPDLHSELNLSSLELGDSALYFCASSRGWGGGEQFFGPGTRLTVL.

This clonotype was observed at least ten times. The CDR3 protein is CASSDQREGPADTQYF. The CDR3 region has the DNA TGTGCCAGCAGTGACCAGCGGGAGGGCCCAGCAGATACGCAGTATTTT. This chain connects TRBV25-1 to TRBJ2-3; TRBD2 matches 10 bases. Germline-derived CDR1 and CDR2 are MGHDK and SYGVNS. The CDR3 is 16 amino acids. The V segment lost 3 bases and the J segment 4 bases; nucleotides outside the gene matches: 7.

This clonotype has at least ten counts. V is TRBV10-3 and J is TRBJ2-2; a weak D match, TRBD2 (6 bases). CDR1 ENHRY and CDR2 SYGVKD come from the germline V gene. The CDR3 consists of 16 residues. V was clipped by 3 bases and J by 4 bases, with 15 bases between them. Here the CDR3 reads CAISDRRERSTGELFF. CDR3 bases: TGTGCCATCAGTGACCGACGGGAGCGGAGCACCGGGGAGCTGTTTTTT.

In this sample, this clonotype turned up many times. The chain recombines TRBV11-2 with TRBJ2-5, with D perhaps TRBD1 (5 bases). The CDR3 extends over 16 amino acids. CDR1 and CDR2 from the germline V gene are SGHAT and FQNNGV. V was cut by 1 base and J by 1 base, with 13 bases left in between. As DNA, the CDR3 is TGTGCCAGCAGCTTAGGGGCAGGGCTCTCCCAAGAGACCCAGTACTTC. It codes for CASSLGAGLSQETQYF.

This clonotype was seen many times. V and J are TRBV5-5 and TRBJ2-5, with 7 bases aligning to TRBD1. CDR3 length equals 13 residues. J gave up 4 bases and V 4 bases, and 4 bases lay outside the gene matches. From germline, CDR1 is SGHKS and CDR2 YYEKEE (reference sequence). For the CDR3, the DNA is TGTGCCAGCAGCCCCGACAGGGCAGAGACCCAGTACTTC. This gives the protein CASSPDRAETQYF. The full variable domain, with the rest looked up from reference TRBV5-5 and TRBJ2-5, is DAGVTQSPTHLIKTRGQQVTLRCSPISGHKSVSWYQQVLGQGPQFIFQYYEKEERGRGNFPDRFSARQFPNYSSELNVNALLLGDSALYLCASSPDRAETQYFGPGTRLLVL.

Many counts were recorded for this clonotype. The chain carries TRBV14 and TRBJ2-3, with 8 bases lining up with TRBD1. V dropped 4 bases and J dropped 4; count of bases not matched to a gene: 4. The CDR3 is made up of 14 amino acids. From germline, CDR1 is SGHDN and CDR2 FVKESK. For the CDR3, the DNA is TGTGCCAGCAGCCTAACACAGGGGGCAGATACGCAGTATTTT. This sequence encodes CASSLTQGADTQYF.

In this sample, this clonotype turned up many times. V is TRBV7-9 and J is TRBJ2-1, with 14 bases fitting TRBD2. The V and J ends lost 6 bases and 0 bases, in that order; junction bases with no gene match: 13. Germline V gene data show CDR1 as SEHNR and CDR2 as FQNEAQ (reference sequence). The CDR3 totals 20 residues. This chain's CDR3 is CASSRVGTSGSGGSYNEQFF. The DNA for the CDR3 is TGTGCCAGCAGTCGAGTCGGGACTAGCGGGAGTGGTGGCTCCTACAATGAGCAGTTCTTC.

The sample holds many counts of this clonotype. The rearrangement uses TRBV3-1 and TRBJ1-1, with no clear D. The CDR3 extends over 12 amino acids. CDR1 is LGHDT, CDR2 YNNKEL, per germline (reference sequence). Trimming shortened V by 5 bases and J by 3 bases, and 7 bases separated the two germline ends. CDR3: CASSYSDTEAFF. CDR3 DNA: TGTGCCAGCAGCTACTCAGACACTGAAGCTTTCTTT.

The chain couples TRBV19 to TRBJ2-5; D is perhaps TRBD1 (6 bases). The V gene lost 5 bases and the J gene lost 5 bases, with 12 bases spanning the gap. Germline CDR1 LNHDA, CDR2 SQIVND (reference sequence). The CDR3 spans 13 residues. The DNA of the CDR3 is TGTGCCAGTAGTCCTCAGGGGCCGGAGACCCAGTACTTC. Amino acids: CASSPQGPETQYF. The whole variable domain, filled in from reference TRBV19 and TRBJ2-5, reads DGGITQSPKYLFRKEGQNVTLSCEQNLNHDAMYWYRQDPGQGLRLIYYSQIVNDFQKGDIAEGYSVSREKKESFPLTVTSAQKNPTAFYLCASSPQGPETQYFGPGTRLLVL.

The chain joins TRBV6-1 to TRBJ2-6, with D perhaps assigned TRBD1 or TRBD2 (5 bases each). Trimming cost V 7 bases and J 0 bases, with 10 bases left between them. Germline values: CDR1 MNHNS, CDR2 SASEGT. This CDR3 has 15 residues. The CDR3 here is CASISGSSGANVLTF. The CDR3, as DNA: TGTGCCAGCATTTCAGGGAGCTCTGGGGCCAACGTCCTGACTTTC.

The chain has TRBV27 and TRBJ1-4; D gene uncertain. The CDR3 is 15 residues long. Trimming cost V 4 bases and J 0 bases, with 9 bases left between them. Germline assignment: CDR1 MNHEY and CDR2 SMNVEV (reference sequence). CDR3: CASSYTLATNEKLFF. CDR3 DNA: TGTGCCAGCAGTTATACACTTGCAACTAATGAAAAACTGTTTTTT.

This clonotype was detected a few times. The chain employs TRBV7-9 and TRBJ2-1, with TRBD2 matching over 8 bases. The CDR3 spans 15 residues. Germline V lookup: CDR1 SEHNR, CDR2 FQNEAQ (reference sequence). The junction had 4 bases not matched to a gene; V was cut back by 3 bases and J by 3 bases. This CDR3 is CASSFSGDLYNEQFF. The CDR3 nucleotides read TGTGCCAGCAGCTTTAGCGGGGACCTCTACAATGAGCAGTTCTTC.

The V and J genes are TRBV30 and TRBJ1-6; possible D gene TRBD1, 5 bases. Germline CDR1 GTSNPN, CDR2 SVGIG (reference sequence). Trimming cost V 3 bases and J 10 bases, with 22 bases left between them. The CDR3 is 16 residues long. The CDR3 spells CAWRDPGQGSYSPLHF. DNA of the CDR3: TGTGCCTGGAGGGACCCAGGGCAAGGATCTTACTCACCCCTCCACTTT.